Many counts were recorded for the clone carrying this T cell receptor beta chain. The sample is drawn from a study of identical twins. Germline V gene data show CDR1 as KGHSH and CDR2 as LQKENI. The CDR3 contains 13 residues. The V gene lost 6 bases and the J gene lost 2 bases, with 10 bases spanning the gap. The authors used template switching to add a universal primer site and gave cDNA unique molecular identifiers. MiXCR was run by TCRdb on the 5' RACE reads, yielding one entry per CDR3 protein. Here the sample spans hundreds of thousands of distinct CDR3 sequences, about 9.4% being singletons. The sample was also reused in another study, on yellow fever vaccine responses in identical twins.

Sequenced material: PBMCs. The rearrangement uses TRBV18 and TRBJ2-5, with a possible D match to TRBD1 (6 bases). The TCR originated in a woman between 18 and 29 years old in good health. CDR3 bases: TGTGCCAGCTCCTACGGACAGCAAGAGACCCAGTACTTC. Amino acids: CASSYGQQETQYF.